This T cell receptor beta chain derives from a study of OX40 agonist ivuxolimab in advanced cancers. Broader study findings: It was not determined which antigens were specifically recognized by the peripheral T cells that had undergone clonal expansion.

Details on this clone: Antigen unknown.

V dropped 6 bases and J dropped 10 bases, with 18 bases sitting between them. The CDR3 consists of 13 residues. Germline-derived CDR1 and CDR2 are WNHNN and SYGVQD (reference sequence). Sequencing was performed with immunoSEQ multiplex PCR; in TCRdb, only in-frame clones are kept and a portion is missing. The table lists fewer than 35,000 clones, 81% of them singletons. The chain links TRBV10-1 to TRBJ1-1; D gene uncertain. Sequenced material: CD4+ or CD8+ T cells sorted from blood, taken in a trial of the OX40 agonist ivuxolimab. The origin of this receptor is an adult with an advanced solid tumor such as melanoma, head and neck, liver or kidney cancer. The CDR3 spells CASSARTRTGAFF. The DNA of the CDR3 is TGCGCCAGCAGCGCCAGGACCCGAACCGGAGCTTTCTTT.